This is a list of T cell receptor beta chains from one sample in a study of OX40 agonist ivuxolimab in advanced cancers. Libraries were prepared by immunoSEQ multiplex PCR; TCRdb keeps only in-frame clonotypes and omits some of them. The top ten hold less than 0.4% of the sample, which has tens of thousands of clones, around 86% seen once. Sample: CD4+ or CD8+ T cells sorted from blood, taken in a trial of the OX40 agonist ivuxolimab. The receptor source for this set is an adult with an advanced solid tumor such as melanoma, head and neck, liver or kidney cancer. The CDR3 runs from the conserved cysteine through the conserved F or W. Size values are once, few and many counts, or a class for expanded clones, and some rows have none.

>NA|TRBV29-1|15|TRBJ1-2
CSVEGTGRAIYGYTF
>NA|TRBV18|12|TRBJ2-3
CASSPPADTQYF
>NA|TRBV5-4|14|TRBJ2-5
CASSLERETKTQYF
>NA|TRBV11-3|13|TRBJ1-1
CASSFGENTEAFF
>once|TRBV29-1|11|TRBJ2-1
CSGLAGNEQFF
>NA|TRBV7-3|14|TRBJ1-1
CASSLGGAGTEAFF
>once|TRBV11-2|14|TRBJ1-3
CASSHNVNGNTIYF
>few|TRBV5-6|15|TRBJ2-7
CASSPIAGGPGEQYF
>NA|TRBV18|13|TRBJ1-1
CASSPDLNTEAFF
>NA|TRBV27|16|TRBJ2-7
CASSSLSFESPYEQYF
>NA|TRBV18|14|TRBJ1-1
CASSPLGAGTEAFF
>NA|TRBV13|17|TRBJ2-1
CASSLLEGRSSYNEQFF
>NA|TRBV7-9|13|TRBJ1-2
CASSSERDYGYTF
>NA|TRBV6-5|14|TRBJ1-5
CASSAGGIGQPQHF
>NA|TRBV5-4|15|TRBJ2-1
CASSFPTGVGNEQFF
>NA|TRBV6-1|19|TRBJ1-6
CASSERGTGTYSYNSPLHF
>NA|TRBV6-6|16|TRBJ1-3
CASRSGIIWTGNTIYF
>NA|TRBV29-1|14|TRBJ2-3
CSARLAMSTDTQYF
>NA|TRBV18|16|TRBJ2-1
CASSPQGAGVGNEQFF
>few|TRBV19|15|TRBJ1-3
CASSEATQGGNTIYF
>NA|TRBV5-6|15|TRBJ1-3
CASSFLTLSGNTIYF
>NA|TRBV19|16|TRBJ2-6
CASSTGGLAGANVLTF
>once|TRBV11-2|14|TRBJ2-7
CASSPWGLNYEQYF
>few|TRBV7-2|15|TRBJ1-1
CASSSYSRGNTEAFF
>NA|TRBV9|15|TRBJ2-3
CASNVAGGYLDTQYF
>NA|TRBV5-1|13|TRBJ1-4
CASSSLYGEKLFF
>NA|TRBV19|13|TRBJ1-2
CASRGQLYYGYTF
>NA|TRBV19|15|TRBJ2-2
CASSRGQGRTGELFF
>NA|TRBV4-3|13|TRBJ1-1
CASSQAEGVEAFF
>NA|TRBV6-5|13|TRBJ2-2
CASRRLPAGELFF
>once|TRBV5-4|13|TRBJ1-2
CASSLQGMGGYTF
>few|TRBV18|16|TRBJ1-5
CASSTWTGGSNQPQHF
>NA|TRBV13|12|TRBJ2-1
CASSLLGVGQFF
>NA|TRBV6-1|12|TRBJ1-2
CASSDRGGGYTF
>NA|TRBV19|16|TRBJ2-7
CASSMNTGALSYEQYF
>NA|TRBV13|15|TRBJ2-1
CASSLTVGPYNEQFF
>NA|TRBV25-1|15|TRBJ2-5
CASSERRTGLETQYF
>NA|TRBV10-3|13|TRBJ1-5
CAINTGVGQPQHF
>NA|TRBV5-4|14|TRBJ1-6
CASSLEGYGSPLHF
>NA|TRBV7-2|12|TRBJ1-1
CASSREGAEAFF
>NA|TRBV11-2|18|TRBJ2-3
CASSSLLIQASLTDTQYF
>NA|TRBV5-6|16|TRBJ1-1
CASSPLDRAEGTEAFF
>once|TRBV5-6|13|TRBJ1-2
CASSAGHHYGYTF
>NA|TRBV28|16|TRBJ1-1
CASSSYSSPMNTEAFF
>NA|TRBV7-2|14|TRBJ2-5
CASSSWTSRETQYF
>NA|TRBV6-5|14|TRBJ1-1
CASTPERLNTEAFF
>NA|TRBV27|13|TRBJ1-4
CASSLVSGEKLFF
>NA|TRBV5-1|14|TRBJ2-3
CASSGTGPTDTQYF